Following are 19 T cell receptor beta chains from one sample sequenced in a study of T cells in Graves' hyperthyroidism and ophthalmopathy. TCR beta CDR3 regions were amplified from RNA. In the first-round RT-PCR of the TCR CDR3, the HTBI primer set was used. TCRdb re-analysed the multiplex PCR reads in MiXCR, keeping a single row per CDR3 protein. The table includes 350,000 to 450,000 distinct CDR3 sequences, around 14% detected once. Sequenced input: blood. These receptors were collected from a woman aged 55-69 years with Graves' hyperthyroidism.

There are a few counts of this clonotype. CDR3 nucleotide sequence: TGCAGCGTTGTGCGGGGATCTGGCACAGATACGCAGTATTTT. This codes for CSVVRGSGTDTQYF. This chain uses TRBV29-1 with TRBJ2-3, with a weak D call TRBD2 (6 bases). V was pared by 4 bases and J by 1 base, with 12 bases between. The germline V gene encodes CDR1 SQVTM and CDR2 ANQGSEA. The CDR3 contains 14 residues.

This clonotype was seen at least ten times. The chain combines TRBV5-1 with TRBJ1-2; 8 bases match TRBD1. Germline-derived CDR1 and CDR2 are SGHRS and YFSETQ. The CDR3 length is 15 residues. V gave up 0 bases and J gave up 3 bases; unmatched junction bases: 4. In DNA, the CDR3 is TGCGCCAGCAGCTTGGACGCAGGGGGCTACTATGGCTACACCTTC. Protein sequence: CASSLDAGGYYGYTF.

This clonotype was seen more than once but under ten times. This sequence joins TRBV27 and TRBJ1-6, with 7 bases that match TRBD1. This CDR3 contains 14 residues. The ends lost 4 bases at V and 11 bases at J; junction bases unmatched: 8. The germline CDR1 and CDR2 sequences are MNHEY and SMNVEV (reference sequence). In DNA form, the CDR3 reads TGTGCCAGCAGTTGGGCAGGGGGAAGTCCACCCCTCCACTTT. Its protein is CASSWAGGSPPLHF.

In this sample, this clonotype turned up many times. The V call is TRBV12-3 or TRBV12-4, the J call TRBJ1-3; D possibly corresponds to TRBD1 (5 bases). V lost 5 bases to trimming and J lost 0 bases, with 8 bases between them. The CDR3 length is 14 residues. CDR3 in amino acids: CASSPGISGNTIYF. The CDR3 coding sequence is TGTGCCAGCAGTCCAGGGATCTCTGGAAACACCATATATTTT.

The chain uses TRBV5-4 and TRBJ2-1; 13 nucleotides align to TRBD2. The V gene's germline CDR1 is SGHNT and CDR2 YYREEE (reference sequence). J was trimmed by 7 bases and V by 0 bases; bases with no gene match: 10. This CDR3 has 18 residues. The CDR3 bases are TGTGCCAGCAGCTTGGCGGTTCTGACTAGCGGGAGGCAGAATGAGCAGTTCTTC. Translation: CASSLAVLTSGRQNEQFF.

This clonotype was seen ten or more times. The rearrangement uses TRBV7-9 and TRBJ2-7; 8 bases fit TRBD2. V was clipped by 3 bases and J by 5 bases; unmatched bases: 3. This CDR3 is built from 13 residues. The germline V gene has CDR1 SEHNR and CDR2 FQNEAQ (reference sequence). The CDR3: CASSLRTSNEQYF. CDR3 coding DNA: TGTGCCAGCAGCTTGCGGACTAGCAACGAGCAGTACTTC.

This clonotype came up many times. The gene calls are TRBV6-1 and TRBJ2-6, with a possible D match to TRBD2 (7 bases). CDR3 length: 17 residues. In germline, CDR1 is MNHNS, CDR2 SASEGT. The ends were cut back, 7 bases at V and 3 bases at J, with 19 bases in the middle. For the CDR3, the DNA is TGTGCCAGCACCTCCGGGGGGCGACGCTTTGGGGCCAACGTCCTGACTTTC. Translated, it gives CASTSGGRRFGANVLTF.

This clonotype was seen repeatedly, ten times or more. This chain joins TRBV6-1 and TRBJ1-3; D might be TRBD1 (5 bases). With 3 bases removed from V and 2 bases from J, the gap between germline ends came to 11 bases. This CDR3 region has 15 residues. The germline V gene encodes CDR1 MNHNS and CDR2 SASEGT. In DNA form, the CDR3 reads TGTGCCAGCAGTGAGGGTCCGGGGCCTGGAAACACCATATATTTT. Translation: CASSEGPGPGNTIYF.

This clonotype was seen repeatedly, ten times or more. The CDR3 DNA follows: TGTGCCAGCAGTTTAACACGGGGGAGCTCCTACGAGCAGTACTTC. This gives the protein CASSLTRGSSYEQYF. The chain recombines TRBV12-3 or TRBV12-4 with TRBJ2-7; the D gene is possibly TRBD2 (6 bases). This CDR3 has 15 residues. V dropped 2 bases and J dropped 0 bases, with 11 bases sitting between them.

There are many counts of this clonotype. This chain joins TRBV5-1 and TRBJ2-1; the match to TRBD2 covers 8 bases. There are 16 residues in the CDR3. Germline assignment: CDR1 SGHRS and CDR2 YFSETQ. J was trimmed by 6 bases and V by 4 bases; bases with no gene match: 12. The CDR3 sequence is CASSLNPGLGFNEQFF. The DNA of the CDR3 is TGCGCCAGCAGCCTAAACCCGGGACTAGGGTTCAATGAGCAGTTCTTC.

The CDR3 nucleotides read TGCAGCGTTGAAATTCTGGGGCGTGGGACTGAAGCTTTCTTT. Translation: CSVEILGRGTEAFF. This rearrangement joins TRBV29-1 to TRBJ1-1; D is perhaps TRBD1 (5 bases). Germline-derived CDR1 and CDR2 are SQVTM and ANQGSEA. This CDR3 comprises 14 residues. The ends were cut back, 2 bases at V and 5 bases at J, with 15 bases in the middle. The complete variable domain, with remaining parts taken from reference TRBV29-1 and TRBJ1-1, reads SAVISQKPSRDICQRGTSLTIQCQVDSQVTMMFWYRQQPGQSLTLIATANQGSEATYESGFVIDKFPISRPNLTFSTLTVSNMSPEDSSIYLCSVEILGRGTEAFFGQGTRLTVV.

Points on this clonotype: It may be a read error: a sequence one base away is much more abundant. This chain's CDR3 is CASSPGTPYEQFF. Written as DNA, the CDR3 is TGTGCCAGCAGCCCCGGGACCCCCTACGAGCAGTTCTTC. J is TRBJ2-7 and V is TRBV9; D is tentatively TRBD1 or TRBD2 (5 bases each). The DNA matches TRBJ2-1 better at its end, which makes the J call doubtful. The germline gives CDR1 SGDLS, CDR2 YYNGEE. The CDR3 has 13 amino acids.

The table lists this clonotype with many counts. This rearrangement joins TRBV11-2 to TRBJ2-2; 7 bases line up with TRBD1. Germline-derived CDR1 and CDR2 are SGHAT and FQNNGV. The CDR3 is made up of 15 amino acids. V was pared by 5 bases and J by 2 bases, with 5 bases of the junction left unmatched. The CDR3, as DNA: TGTGCCAGCAGCCGTGGACAGGCAAACACCGGGGAGCTGTTTTTT. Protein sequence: CASSRGQANTGELFF.

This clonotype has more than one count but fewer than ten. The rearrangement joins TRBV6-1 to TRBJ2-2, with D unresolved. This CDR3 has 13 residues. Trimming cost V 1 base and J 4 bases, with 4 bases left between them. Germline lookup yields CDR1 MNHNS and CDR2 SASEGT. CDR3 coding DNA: TGTGCCAGCAGTGAAGGGTTCACCGGGGAGCTGTTTTTT. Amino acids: CASSEGFTGELFF.

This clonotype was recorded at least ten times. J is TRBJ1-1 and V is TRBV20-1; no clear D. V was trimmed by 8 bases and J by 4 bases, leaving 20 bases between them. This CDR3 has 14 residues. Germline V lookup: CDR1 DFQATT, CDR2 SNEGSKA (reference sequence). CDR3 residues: CSPRVRTARTEAFF. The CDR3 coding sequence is TGCAGTCCCCGGGTTCGCACTGCTCGCACTGAAGCTTTCTTT.

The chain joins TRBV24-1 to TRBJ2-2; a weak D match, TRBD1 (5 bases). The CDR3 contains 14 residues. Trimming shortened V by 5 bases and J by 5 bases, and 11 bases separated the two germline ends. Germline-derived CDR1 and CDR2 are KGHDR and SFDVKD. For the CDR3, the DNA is TGTGCCACCAGTGTAACAGGTCGGACCGGGGAGCTGTTTTTT. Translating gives CATSVTGRTGELFF.

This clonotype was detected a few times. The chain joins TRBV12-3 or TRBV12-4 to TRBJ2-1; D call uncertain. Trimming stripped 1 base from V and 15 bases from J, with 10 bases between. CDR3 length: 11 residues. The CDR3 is CASSLEGRPFF. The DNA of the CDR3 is TGTGCCAGCAGTTTAGAGGGCAGGCCGTTCTTC.

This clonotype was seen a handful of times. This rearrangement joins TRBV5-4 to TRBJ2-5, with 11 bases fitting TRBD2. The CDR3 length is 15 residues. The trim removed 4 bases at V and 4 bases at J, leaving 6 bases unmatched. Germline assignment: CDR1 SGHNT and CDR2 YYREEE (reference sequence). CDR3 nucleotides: TGTGCCAGCAGCACCGTAGCGGGAGGGGCAGAGACCCAGTACTTC. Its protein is CASSTVAGGAETQYF.

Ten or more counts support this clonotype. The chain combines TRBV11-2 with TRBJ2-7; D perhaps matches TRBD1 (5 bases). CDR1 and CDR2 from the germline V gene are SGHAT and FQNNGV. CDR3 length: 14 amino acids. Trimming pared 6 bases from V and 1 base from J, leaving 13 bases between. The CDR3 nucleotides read TGTGCCAGCAGATCTGCGGCAGGGTCCTACGAGCAGTACTTC. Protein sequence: CASRSAAGSYEQYF. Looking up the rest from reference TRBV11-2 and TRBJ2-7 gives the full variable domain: EAGVAQSPRYKIIEKRQSVAFWCNPISGHATLYWYQQILGQGPKLLIQFQNNGVVDDSQLPKDRFSAERLKGVDSTLKIQPAKLEDSAVYLCASRSAAGSYEQYFGPGTRLTVT.